The 8 T cell receptor beta chains below come from one sample, sequenced in a study of blood T cell repertoires in COVID-19. Only in-frame clones appear in the TCRdb table, and some are missing; sequencing was by immunoSEQ multiplex PCR. The table shows roughly 100,000 clones, with roughly 87% occurring only once. The specimen sequenced was peripheral blood. Receptors originate from a man in his forties or fifties with acute or convalescent COVID-19.

This clone has only one observation. V gene TRBV19 combines with J gene TRBJ1-6; 7 positions match TRBD1. Germline loops: CDR1 LNHDA, CDR2 SQIVND (reference sequence). Trimming at V came to 4 bases and at J to 8 bases, leaving 8 bases not matched to a gene. The CDR3 length is 15 residues. The CDR3 region is CASSSSDRVHSPLHF. In DNA form, the CDR3 reads TGTGCCAGTAGTAGTTCCGACAGGGTCCATTCACCCCTCCACTTT.

The chain is built from TRBV5-8 and TRBJ2-3, with 7 bases lining up with TRBD2. V was clipped by 2 bases and J by 0 bases; unmatched bases: 9. The CDR3 extends over 17 amino acids. Germline V gene data show CDR1 as SGHTS and CDR2 as YDEGEE. CDR3 loop: CASSFSGATSSTDTQYF. The DNA of the CDR3 is TGTGCCAGCAGCTTCAGCGGGGCGACGTCTAGCACAGATACGCAGTATTTT.

Only one count was recorded for this clone. The rearrangement uses TRBV12-5 and TRBJ1-3, with TRBD1 as a possible D gene (5 bases). The V end was cut by 7 bases, the J end by 2 bases, with 6 bases between. The CDR3 length is 12 residues. Germline V gene data show CDR1 as LGHNT and CDR2 as FRNRAP. The CDR3 DNA reads TGTGCTAGTGCGGGGGCTGGAAACACCATATATTTT. Translation: CASAGAGNTIYF.

The chain employs TRBV13 and TRBJ2-3; D gene ambiguous. V lost 5 bases and J lost 7, with 7 bases in between. The CDR3 is 11 amino acids. Germline-derived CDR1 and CDR2 are PRHDT and FYEKMQ (reference sequence). The chain's CDR3 is CASSLSNTQYF. For the CDR3, the DNA is TGTGCCAGCAGCCTATCAAATACGCAGTATTTT.

This rearrangement joins TRBV11-2 to TRBJ1-1, with 8 bases lining up with TRBD1. The V gene's germline CDR1 is SGHAT and CDR2 FQNNGV. The CDR3 covers 16 residues. V dropped 9 bases and J dropped 8; count of bases not matched to a gene: 20. CDR3 amino acids: CARGEEAGQEIVEAFF. In DNA, the CDR3 is TGTGCCAGGGGGGAGGAGGCGGGACAGGAAATCGTGGAAGCTTTCTTT.

The chain joins TRBV4-1 to TRBJ1-6, with a weak D call TRBD1 (6 bases). CDR1 is MGHRA and CDR2 is YSYEKL in the germline V gene. Trimming shortened V by 4 bases and J by 7 bases, and 17 bases separated the two germline ends. This CDR3 is 16 amino acids long. The CDR3 nucleotides read TGCGCCAGCAGCCTAGGACAGATTCTATGGAATTCACCCCTCCACTTT. Its translation is CASSLGQILWNSPLHF.

This clone was seen a single time. V is TRBV5-6 and J is TRBJ1-5, with D tentatively TRBD1 (5 bases). The ends were cut back, 0 bases at V and 1 base at J, with 8 bases in the middle. CDR1 is SGHDT, CDR2 YYEEEE, per germline. CDR3 length equals 15 residues. The CDR3 here is CASSLGQGSNQPQHF. The DNA of the CDR3 is TGTGCCAGCAGCTTGGGGCAGGGAAGCAATCAGCCCCAGCATTTT.

The chain recombines TRBV5-1 with TRBJ2-5, with 8 bases lining up with TRBD1. CDR3 length equals 17 residues. V lost 5 bases, J lost 10 bases, and 22 bases stayed unmatched. Germline V gives CDR1 SGHRS, CDR2 YFSETQ. CDR3: CASSSRFQGASGSDQYF. CDR3 in DNA: TGCGCCAGCAGTTCCCGTTTCCAGGGGGCGTCCGGGTCGGACCAGTACTTC.